Presented here are 2 T cell receptor beta chains from one specimen sequenced in a study of blood T cell repertoires in COVID-19. Generated by immunoSEQ multiplex PCR, the TCRdb table keeps only in-frame clones and is missing some. The table records about 200,000 clones, nearly 90% of them present only once. The specimen was PBMCs or T cells enriched from blood (not recorded which). The receptor set was obtained from a woman between 40 and 55 years old with acute COVID-19.

V usage is TRBV3-1 (or the pseudogene TRBV3-2) and J usage is TRBJ1-1; D gene uncertain. Germline loops: CDR1 LGHDT, CDR2 YNNKEL (reference sequence). The CDR3 runs to 14 residues. Trimming took 4 bases from V and 7 from J, leaving 16 bases between them. The CDR3 region is CASSRPREVIEAFF. For the CDR3, the DNA is TGTGCCAGCAGCCGCCCACGGGAAGTAATTGAAGCTTTCTTT.

In its sample, this clone was seen once. V gene TRBV27 combines with J gene TRBJ2-1, with 7 bases that match TRBD1. The germline gives CDR1 MNHEY, CDR2 SMNVEV (reference sequence). This CDR3 comprises 14 residues. V was pared by 5 bases and J by 4 bases, with 5 bases of the junction left unmatched. CDR3 in amino acids: CASSHRTGYNEQFF. In DNA, the CDR3 is TGTGCCAGCAGTCATCGGACAGGTTACAATGAGCAGTTCTTC.